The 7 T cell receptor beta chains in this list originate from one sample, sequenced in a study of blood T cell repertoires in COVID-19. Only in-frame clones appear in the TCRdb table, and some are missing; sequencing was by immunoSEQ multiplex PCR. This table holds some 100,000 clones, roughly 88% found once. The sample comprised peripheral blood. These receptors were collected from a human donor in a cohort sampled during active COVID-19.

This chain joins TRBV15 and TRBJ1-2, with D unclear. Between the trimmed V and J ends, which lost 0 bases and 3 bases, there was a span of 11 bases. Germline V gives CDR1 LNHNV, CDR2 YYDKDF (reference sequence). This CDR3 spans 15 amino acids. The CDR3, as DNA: TGTGCCACCAGCAGAGATCTGAGGGTCGACTATGGCTACACCTTC. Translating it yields CATSRDLRVDYGYTF.

The CDR3 DNA reads as TGCGCCAGCAGTGCTAGCGGGAGGGGCGCAGGGGCCAACGTCCTGACTTTC. As protein: CASSASGRGAGANVLTF. This chain joins TRBV10-2 and TRBJ2-6, with TRBD2 identical over 12 bases. Germline CDR1 and CDR2: WSHSY and SAAADI. V lost 4 bases to trimming and J lost 4 bases; unmatched junction nucleotides: 5. CDR3 length: 17 residues.

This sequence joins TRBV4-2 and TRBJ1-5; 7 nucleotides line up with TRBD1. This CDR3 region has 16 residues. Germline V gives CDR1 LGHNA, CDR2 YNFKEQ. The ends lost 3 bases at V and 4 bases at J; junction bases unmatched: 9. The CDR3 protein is CASSQGQTSDNQPQHF. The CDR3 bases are TGTGCCAGCAGCCAGGGACAGACCAGCGATAATCAGCCCCAGCATTTT.

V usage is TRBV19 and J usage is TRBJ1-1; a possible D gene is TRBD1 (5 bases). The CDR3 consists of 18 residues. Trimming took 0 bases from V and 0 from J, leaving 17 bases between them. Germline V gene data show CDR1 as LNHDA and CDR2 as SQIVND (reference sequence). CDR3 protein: CASSIDVESSGMNTEAFF. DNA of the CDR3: TGTGCCAGTAGTATAGATGTGGAGTCATCAGGGATGAACACTGAAGCTTTCTTT.

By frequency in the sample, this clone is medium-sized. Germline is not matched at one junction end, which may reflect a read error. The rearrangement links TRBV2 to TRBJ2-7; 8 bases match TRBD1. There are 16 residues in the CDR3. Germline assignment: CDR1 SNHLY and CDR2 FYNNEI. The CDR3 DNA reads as TGTGCCAGCAGAGAAGAGACAGGGGTGAGGTTTTACGAGCAGTACTTC. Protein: CASREETGVRFYEQYF.

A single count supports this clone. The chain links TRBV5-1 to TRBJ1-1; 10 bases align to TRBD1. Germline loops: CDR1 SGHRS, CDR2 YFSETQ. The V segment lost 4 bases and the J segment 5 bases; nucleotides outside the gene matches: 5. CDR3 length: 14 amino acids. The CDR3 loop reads CASSTGQGDTEAFF. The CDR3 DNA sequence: TGCGCCAGCAGCACCGGACAGGGGGATACTGAAGCTTTCTTT.

The CDR3 region is CASSSPAGGPTDTQYF. The CDR3 nucleotides are TGTGCCAGCAGCTCTCCAGCGGGGGGGCCAACAGATACGCAGTATTTT. The chain recombines TRBV11-2 with TRBJ2-3; 10 bases line up with TRBD2. Germline CDR1 SGHAT, CDR2 FQNNGV. The CDR3 totals 16 residues. V dropped 4 bases and J dropped 3; count of bases not matched to a gene: 7.